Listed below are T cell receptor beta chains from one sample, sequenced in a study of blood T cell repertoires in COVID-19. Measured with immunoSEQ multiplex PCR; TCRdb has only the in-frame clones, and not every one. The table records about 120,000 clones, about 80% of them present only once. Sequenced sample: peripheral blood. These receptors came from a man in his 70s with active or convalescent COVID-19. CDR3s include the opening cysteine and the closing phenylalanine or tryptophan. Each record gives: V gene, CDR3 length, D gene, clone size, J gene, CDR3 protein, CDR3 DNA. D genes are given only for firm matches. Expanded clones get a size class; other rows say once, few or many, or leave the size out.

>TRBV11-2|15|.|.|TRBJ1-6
CASRPAGENNSPLHF
TGTGCCAGCAGACCCGCCGGGGAGAATAATTCACCCCTCCACTTT
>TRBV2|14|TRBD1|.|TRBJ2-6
CARGQGVGANVLTF
TGTGCCAGGGGACAGGGGGTTGGGGCCAACGTCCTGACTTTC
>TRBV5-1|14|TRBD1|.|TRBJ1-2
CASSLGDRSYGYTF
TGCGCCAGCAGCTTGGGGGACAGGTCCTATGGCTACACCTTC
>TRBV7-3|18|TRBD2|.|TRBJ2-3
CASSLGATSGGHTDTQYF
TGTGCCAGCAGCTTAGGTGCGACTAGCGGGGGGCACACAGATACGCAGTATTTT
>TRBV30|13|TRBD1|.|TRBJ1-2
CAWSPRTGSGYTF
TGTGCCTGGAGTCCCCGGACAGGGAGTGGCTACACCTTC
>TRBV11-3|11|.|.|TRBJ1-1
CASSFDRLAFF
TGTGCCAGCAGCTTCGACAGACTAGCTTTCTTT
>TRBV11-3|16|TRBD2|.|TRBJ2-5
CASSPGLAGIQETQYF
TGTGCCAGCAGCCCCGGACTAGCGGGGATCCAAGAGACCCAGTACTTC
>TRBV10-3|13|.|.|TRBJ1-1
CAIRRQTGTEAFF
TGTGCCATCAGGCGACAGACGGGTACTGAAGCTTTCTTT
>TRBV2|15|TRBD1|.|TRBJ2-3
CARTSDRAGGDTQYF
TGTGCCAGAACCTCGGACAGGGCTGGGGGGGATACGCAGTATTTT
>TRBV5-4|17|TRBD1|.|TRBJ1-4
CASSLGPGGLTNEKLFF
TGTGCCAGCAGCTTGGGGCCAGGGGGCCTTACTAATGAAAAACTGTTTTTT
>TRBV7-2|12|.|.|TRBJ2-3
CASRESTDTQYF
TGTGCCAGCAGAGAGTCGACAGATACGCAGTATTTT
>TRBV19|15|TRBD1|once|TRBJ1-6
CASDPGQGWSSPLHF
TGTGCCAGTGACCCCGGACAGGGATGGAGTTCACCCCTCCACTTT
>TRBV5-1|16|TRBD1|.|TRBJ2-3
CASSLRQGFNTDTQYF
TGCGCCAGCAGCTTAAGACAGGGATTTAACACAGATACGCAGTATTTT
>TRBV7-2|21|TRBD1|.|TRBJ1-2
CASSLASVIRDRGLGDYGYTF
TGTGCCAGCAGCTTAGCTTCCGTAATTCGGGACAGGGGCCTAGGGGACTATGGCTACACCTTC
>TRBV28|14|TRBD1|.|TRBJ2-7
CASSFFQGEYEQYF
TGTGCCAGCAGTTTCTTCCAGGGGGAGTACGAGCAGTACTTC
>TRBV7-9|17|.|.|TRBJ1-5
CASSPESFGNSNQPQHF
TGTGCCAGCAGCCCCGAGAGTTTCGGGAATAGCAATCAGCCCCAGCATTTT
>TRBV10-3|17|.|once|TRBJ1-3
CAISESEAIVSGNTIYF
TGTGCCATCAGTGAGTCTGAGGCAATCGTCTCTGGAAACACCATATATTTT
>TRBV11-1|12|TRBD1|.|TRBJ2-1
CASSRDRVIQFF
TGTGCCAGCAGCCGGGACAGGGTTATTCAGTTCTTC
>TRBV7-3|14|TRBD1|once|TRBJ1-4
CASSFLGQGEKLFF
TGTGCCAGCAGCTTCCTAGGACAGGGAGAAAAACTGTTTTTT
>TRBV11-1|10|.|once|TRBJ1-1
CASSSREAFF
TGTGCCAGCAGCTCCCGGGAAGCTTTCTTT
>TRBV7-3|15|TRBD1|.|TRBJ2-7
CASTPRPGQIDEQYF
TGTGCCAGCACCCCGCGACCGGGACAGATCGACGAGCAGTACTTC
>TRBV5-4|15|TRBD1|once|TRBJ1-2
CASNPGGQTNYGYTF
TGTGCCAGCAACCCAGGGGGACAGACTAACTATGGCTACACCTTC
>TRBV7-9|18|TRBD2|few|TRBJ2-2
CASSPTRSSGRKTGELFF
TGTGCCAGCAGCCCGACACGTTCTAGCGGGAGAAAGACCGGGGAGCTGTTTTTT
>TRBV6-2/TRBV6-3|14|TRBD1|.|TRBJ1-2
CASSPTGWGYGYTF
TGTGCCAGCAGCCCGACAGGGTGGGGCTATGGCTACACCTTC
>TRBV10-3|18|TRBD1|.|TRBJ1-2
CAISDSAPNRGPNYGYTF
TGTGCCATCAGTGATAGCGCCCCGAACAGGGGGCCCAACTATGGCTACACCTTC
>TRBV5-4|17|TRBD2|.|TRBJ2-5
CASSLVTSGRELGAQYF
TGTGCCAGCAGCTTGGTGACTAGCGGGAGGGAGTTGGGGGCCCAGTACTTC
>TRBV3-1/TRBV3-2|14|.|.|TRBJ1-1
CASSFGGGNTEAFF
TGTGCCAGCAGCTTCGGAGGTGGGAACACTGAAGCTTTCTTT
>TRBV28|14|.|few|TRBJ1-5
CASSLEGVNQPQHF
TGTGCCAGCAGCTTAGAGGGGGTAAATCAGCCCCAGCATTTT
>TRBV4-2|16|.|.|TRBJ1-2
CASSQVAGDSSYGYTF
TGTGCCAGCAGCCAAGTAGCGGGGGACTCATCCTATGGCTACACCTTC
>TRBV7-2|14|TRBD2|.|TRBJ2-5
CASTGGRNQETQYF
TGTGCCAGCACTGGCGGGAGAAACCAAGAGACCCAGTACTTC
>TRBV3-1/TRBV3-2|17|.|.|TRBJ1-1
CASSQQGRGGGNTEAFF
TGTGCCAGCAGCCAGCAAGGGAGGGGTGGGGGGAACACTGAAGCTTTCTTT
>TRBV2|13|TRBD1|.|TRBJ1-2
CASTQTGVFGYTF
TGTGCCAGCACCCAGACAGGGGTATTTGGCTACACCTTC
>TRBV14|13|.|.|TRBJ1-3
CASSPSSGNTIYF
TGTGCCAGCAGCCCCAGCTCTGGAAACACCATATATTTT
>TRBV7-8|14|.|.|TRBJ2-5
CASSLTEPRETQYF
TGTGCCAGCAGCTTAACCGAGCCCCGCGAGACCCAGTACTTC
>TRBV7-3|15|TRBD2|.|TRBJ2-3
CASSLPAGGTDTQYF
TGTGCCAGCAGCTTACCTGCGGGGGGCACAGATACGCAGTATTTT